These 19 T cell receptor beta chains were all obtained from the same sample, sequenced in a study of blood T cell repertoires in COVID-19. Generated by immunoSEQ multiplex PCR, the TCRdb table keeps only in-frame clones and is missing some. The sample shows around 330,000 clones, roughly 89% of them seen only once. Specimen: PBMCs or T cells enriched from blood (not recorded which). These TCRs come from a woman younger than 30 who had recovered from COVID-19.

The rearrangement uses TRBV5-8 and TRBJ1-2; tentatively, D is TRBD1 (5 bases). There are 13 residues in the CDR3. Trimming cost V 0 bases and J 4 bases, with 7 bases left between them. Germline V CDR1 and CDR2: SGHTS, YDEGEE. In DNA form, the CDR3 reads TGTGCCAGCAGCTTGGGTGGGGCCTATGGCTACACCTTC. Amino acids: CASSLGGAYGYTF.

This clone has just one count. This chain connects TRBV6-4 to TRBJ2-6; 9 positions agree with TRBD1. The CDR3 has 18 amino acids. Unmatched junction bases numbered 9, after V lost 6 bases and J lost 0 bases. Germline CDR1 is MRHNA and CDR2 is SNTAGT. This chain's CDR3 is CASSPSGTGSSGANVLTF. For the CDR3, the DNA is TGTGCCAGCAGCCCATCCGGGACAGGGAGCTCTGGGGCCAACGTCCTGACTTTC.

This chain joins TRBV27 and TRBJ1-2; 8 positions agree with TRBD1. This CDR3 contains 14 residues. CDR1 and CDR2 from the germline V gene are MNHEY and SMNVEV (reference sequence). Germline trimming cut 3 bases from V and 5 bases from J; bases unmatched to any gene: 5. The CDR3 protein is CASSLIQGGYGYTF. CDR3 DNA: TGTGCCAGCAGTTTGATACAGGGGGGATATGGCTACACCTTC.

This rearrangement joins TRBV28 to TRBJ1-6; 9 nucleotides align to TRBD1. The CDR3 runs 14 residues. Germline CDR1 is MDHEN and CDR2 is SYDVKM. J lost 10 bases, V lost 6 bases, and 7 bases had no gene match. CDR3 protein: CASSLDRGRSPLHF. In DNA, the CDR3 is TGTGCCAGCAGCCTTGACAGGGGGAGGTCACCCCTCCACTTT.

The rearrangement links TRBV27 to TRBJ2-5, with 10 bases matching TRBD1. CDR3 length: 14 residues. The V gene end was trimmed by 8 bases and the J gene end by 0 bases; junction bases not matched to a gene: 3. Germline-derived CDR1 and CDR2 are MNHEY and SMNVEV (reference sequence). As DNA, the CDR3 is TGTGCCAGCCCGGGACAGGGGTACCAAGAGACCCAGTACTTC. This codes for CASPGQGYQETQYF.

V usage is TRBV3-1 (or the pseudogene TRBV3-2) and J usage is TRBJ2-5; 8 nucleotides align to TRBD1. The germline V gene has CDR1 LGHDT and CDR2 YNNKEL (reference sequence). CDR3 length: 11 amino acids. Losses at the gene ends were 5 bases for V and 13 bases for J; bases not matched to a gene: 6. CDR3 nucleotides: TGTGCCAGCAGCACGACAGGGGCCTCGTACTTC. Residues: CASSTTGASYF.

The V and J genes are TRBV6-5 and TRBJ1-1, with TRBD1 as a possible D gene (6 bases). This CDR3 has 14 amino acids. The germline V and J ends were trimmed by 6 bases and 4 bases, with 15 bases remaining between them. Germline values: CDR1 MNHEY, CDR2 SVGAGI. This CDR3 is CASRAQGGGTEAFF. The DNA for the CDR3 is TGTGCCAGCAGGGCACAGGGAGGGGGCACTGAAGCTTTCTTT.

The chain combines TRBV4-3 with TRBJ2-7, with D unresolved. Germline CDR1 reads LGHNA; CDR2 reads YSLEER. The CDR3 contains 14 residues. Trimming pared 0 bases from V and 9 bases from J, leaving 15 bases between. Here the CDR3 reads CASSQDFLAVGQYF. The CDR3 DNA follows: TGCGCCAGCAGCCAAGACTTCTTGGCGGTTGGGCAGTACTTC.

The chain couples TRBV24-1 to TRBJ1-5, with D unresolved. The germline V and J ends were trimmed by 5 bases and 5 bases, with 12 bases remaining between them. Germline CDR1 reads KGHDR; CDR2 reads SFDVKD. The CDR3 loop spans 14 amino acids. DNA of the CDR3: TGTGCCACCAGTGCTCTCTATTCCGATCAGCCCCAGCATTTT. Translating gives CATSALYSDQPQHF.

The rearrangement links TRBV28 to TRBJ1-4, with 10 bases that match TRBD1. J was trimmed by 7 bases and V by 7 bases; bases with no gene match: 6. The CDR3 is 14 amino acids. Germline CDR1 reads MDHEN; CDR2 reads SYDVKM. The CDR3 DNA follows: TGTGCCAGCATCCGGGACAGGGGAGGTGAAAAACTGTTTTTT. As protein: CASIRDRGGEKLFF.

This clone was observed a single time. The chain employs TRBV19 and TRBJ2-1, with TRBD2 matching over 15 bases. This CDR3 comprises 19 residues. Trimming cost V 5 bases and J 0 bases; bases outside gene matches: 8. CDR1 and CDR2 from the germline V gene are LNHDA and SQIVND (reference sequence). The CDR3 loop reads CASSPGLAGGFISYNEQFF. Here the CDR3 DNA reads TGTGCCAGTAGTCCGGGACTAGCGGGAGGATTTATCTCCTACAATGAGCAGTTCTTC.

The chain carries TRBV30 and TRBJ2-7; 8 nucleotides align to TRBD1. V dropped 4 bases and J dropped 1; count of bases not matched to a gene: 6. CDR1 and CDR2 from the germline V gene are GTSNPN and SVGIG (reference sequence). The CDR3 has 14 amino acids. CDR3 nucleotide sequence: TGTGCCTGGAATAGGGGACAGGAATCCTACGAGCAGTACTTC. Its protein product is CAWNRGQESYEQYF.

J is TRBJ2-5 and V is TRBV4-1, with D maybe TRBD2 (6 bases). Germline loops: CDR1 MGHRA, CDR2 YSYEKL. V lost 4 bases, J lost 1 base, and 7 bases lay in between. This CDR3 is built from 13 residues. CDR3 nucleotide sequence: TGCGCCAGCAGCCGGAGGGCCCAAGAGACCCAGTACTTC. Translated, it gives CASSRRAQETQYF.

The genes are TRBV7-3 and TRBJ2-1; 11 positions agree with TRBD2. Per the germline V gene, CDR1 is SGHTA and CDR2 is FQGTGA. The CDR3 runs 15 residues. V dropped 5 bases and J dropped 5; count of bases not matched to a gene: 5. CDR3 region: CASSRRLAGHNEQFF. The CDR3 DNA reads TGTGCCAGCAGCCGGAGACTAGCGGGGCACAATGAGCAGTTCTTC.

V and J are TRBV6-6 and TRBJ2-5, with 10 bases identical to TRBD2. In germline, CDR1 is MNHNY, CDR2 SVGAGI (reference sequence). The CDR3 is made up of 15 amino acids. After removal of 4 bases from V and 5 bases from J, the junction contained 7 bases not matched to a gene. CDR3 in DNA: TGTGCCAGCAGTTCGGCTAGCGGGGGCCGGGAGACCCAGTACTTC. Translated, it gives CASSSASGGRETQYF.

This chain connects TRBV28 to TRBJ1-2; 9 positions match TRBD1. CDR1 and CDR2 (germline): MDHEN, SYDVKM. The CDR3 loop spans 14 amino acids. J lost 7 bases, V lost 3 bases, and 6 bases had no gene match. The CDR3 reads CASSFRDRVTGYTF. In nucleotides, the CDR3 is TGTGCCAGCAGTTTCCGGGACAGGGTGACTGGCTACACCTTC.

The rearrangement joins TRBV13 to TRBJ1-2, with 7 positions matching TRBD1. The J segment lost 7 bases and the V segment lost 5 bases, leaving 7 bases of the junction unmatched. CDR1 is PRHDT, CDR2 FYEKMQ, per germline (reference sequence). The CDR3 is made up of 13 amino acids. The CDR3 DNA reads TGTGCCAGCAGCCAGACAGGGATGGGTGGCTACACCTTC. It codes for CASSQTGMGGYTF.

This chain uses TRBV3-1 (or the pseudogene TRBV3-2) with TRBJ1-2; maybe TRBD1 (6 bases). The CDR3 runs to 13 residues. Germline V gene sequence: CDR1 LGHDT, CDR2 YNNKEL (reference sequence). V lost 0 bases, J lost 4 bases, and 6 bases lay in between. The CDR3 DNA sequence: TGTGCCAGCAGCCAAGAGGACAGCTATGGCTACACCTTC. Translation: CASSQEDSYGYTF.

The chain uses TRBV10-3 and TRBJ2-1; perhaps TRBD2 as D (7 bases). V was shortened by 10 bases and J by 5 bases, with 24 bases between the two germline ends. This CDR3 is 16 amino acids long. Germline-derived CDR1 and CDR2 are ENHRY and SYGVKD. This CDR3 reads CATDRGGAGVNNEQFF. The CDR3 bases are TGTGCCACAGATAGGGGGGGGGCTGGGGTCAACAATGAGCAGTTCTTC.